The 18 T cell receptor beta chains below all came from one sample that was sequenced in a study of beta chain features in type 1 diabetes (dated by TCRdb to about 2018). Receptor libraries were prepared by the immunoSEQ multiplex PCR assay. All of the isolated RNA was reverse transcribed with the High Capacity cDNA Reverse Transcription Kit, so expressed TCRB transcripts were sequenced. This is the immuneACCESS table as TCRdb keeps it, with only in-frame sequences that have V and J called. A part of the clones is gone; compared with another copy, unresolved V genes explain less than half, and the rest is unexplained. For this sample the table gives 860,000 or so clones, of which roughly a sixth were detected only once. The ten largest clones represent 0.02% to 0.025% of the sample. The sequenced sample consisted of naive CD4+ T cells from blood. The sample's cell subset or site label, in plain terms: true naive CD4+ T cells. These receptors all stem from a woman in her late teens or twenties in good health.

This clone was seen a handful of times. The J gene is TRBJ1-2, the V gene TRBV28, with 7 bases matching TRBD1. V lost 4 bases, J lost 4 bases, and 3 bases stayed unmatched. The CDR3 length is 13 residues. Germline V CDR1 and CDR2: MDHEN, SYDVKM. The CDR3 spells CASSSDRVYGYTF. CDR3 nucleotide sequence: TGTGCCAGCAGTTCTGACAGGGTCTATGGCTACACCTTC.

About this clone itself: This specimen includes other DNA sequences encoding the same CDR3. The chain couples TRBV29-1 to TRBJ2-3; 14 nucleotides agree with TRBD2. V lost 6 bases, J lost 4 bases, and 3 bases stayed unmatched. There are 14 residues in the CDR3. Germline assignment: CDR1 SQVTM and CDR2 ANQGSEA. This CDR3 reads CSVGTSGRSDTQYF. The CDR3 nucleotides read TGCAGCGTGGGGACTAGCGGGAGATCAGATACGCAGTATTTT.

This clone was seen only a few times. V gene TRBV29-1 combines with J gene TRBJ1-1; tentatively, D is TRBD1 (5 bases). In germline, CDR1 is SQVTM, CDR2 ANQGSEA. There are 14 residues in the CDR3. The ends were cut back, 4 bases at V and 3 bases at J, with 15 bases in the middle. In nucleotides, the CDR3 is TGCAGCGTTGCACGACGGGGAGGGGACACTGAAGCTTTCTTT. This codes for CSVARRGGDTEAFF.

Only a few counts were recorded for this clone. This chain uses TRBV28 with TRBJ2-7; TRBD2 agrees at 7 bases. The ends lost 3 bases at V and 9 bases at J; junction bases unmatched: 11. Per germline, CDR1 MDHEN and CDR2 SYDVKM. The CDR3 runs to 14 residues. The CDR3 sequence: CASSLAREAPGQYF. The CDR3, as DNA: TGTGCCAGCAGTTTGGCCCGGGAGGCCCCTGGGCAGTACTTC.

V gene TRBV28 combines with J gene TRBJ1-5, with TRBD1 as a possible D gene (6 bases). The CDR3 covers 15 residues. Looked up from germline, CDR1 is MDHEN and CDR2 is SYDVKM. V was clipped by 7 bases and J by 3 bases, with 16 bases between them. The DNA of the CDR3 is TGTGCCAGCAAAGGGGGAGTAGGGGCCAATCAGCCCCAGCATTTT. Residues: CASKGGVGANQPQHF. Based on the CDR3 plus reference TRBV28 and TRBJ1-5, the full variable domain is DVKVTQSSRYLVKRTGEKVFLECVQDMDHENMFWYRQDPGLGLRLIYFSYDVKMKEKGDIPEGYSVSREKKERFSLILESASTNQTSMYLCASKGGVGANQPQHFGDGTRLSIL.

The gene calls are TRBV5-1 and TRBJ2-2, with unresolved D. This CDR3 spans 12 amino acids. V was shortened by 2 bases and J by 4 bases, with 3 bases between the two germline ends. CDR1 and CDR2 from the germline V gene are SGHRS and YFSETQ. CDR3 region: CASSFVTGELFF. The CDR3 bases are TGCGCCAGCAGCTTCGTCACCGGGGAGCTGTTTTTT.

The chain links TRBV7-2 to TRBJ2-7, with 8 bases aligning to TRBD1. Germline values: CDR1 SGHTA, CDR2 FQGNSA. This CDR3 has 15 residues. Unmatched junction bases numbered 11, after V lost 4 bases and J lost 6 bases. CDR3 region: CASSSTGAPSAEQYF. The CDR3 DNA sequence: TGTGCCAGCAGCTCGACAGGGGCCCCCTCGGCCGAGCAGTACTTC. The whole variable domain, remainder taken from reference TRBV7-2 and TRBJ2-7, is GAGVSQSPSNKVTEKGKDVELRCDPISGHTALYWYRQSLGQGLEFLIYFQGNSAPDKSGLPSDRFSAERTGGSVSTLTIQRTQQEDSAVYLCASSSTGAPSAEQYFGPGTRLTVT.

This sequence joins TRBV15 and TRBJ1-2; unclear D gene. The CDR3 runs to 14 residues. With 0 bases removed from V and 2 bases from J, the gap between germline ends came to 7 bases. Germline lookup yields CDR1 LNHNV and CDR2 YYDKDF (reference sequence). The CDR3 sequence: CATSREPLNYGYTF. The CDR3, as DNA: TGTGCCACCAGCAGAGAACCGTTAAACTATGGCTACACCTTC.

This clone turned up a few times. The CDR3 protein is CASRPTGTYEQYF. The CDR3 bases are TGTGCCAGCAGACCAACAGGAACCTACGAGCAGTACTTC. The chain joins TRBV28 to TRBJ2-7; the D gene is possibly TRBD1 (5 bases). V was clipped by 6 bases and J by 2 bases, with 11 bases between them. The CDR3 runs 13 residues. Germline V gene data show CDR1 as MDHEN and CDR2 as SYDVKM.

This clone was observed a handful of times. The genes are TRBV9 and TRBJ2-1, with TRBD2 matching over 13 bases. The V gene's germline CDR1 is SGDLS and CDR2 YYNGEE. J was trimmed by 1 base and V by 3 bases; bases with no gene match: 4. The CDR3 contains 17 residues. CDR3 in DNA: TGTGCCAGCAGCGGGACTAGCGGGAGCATTTCCTACAATGAGCAGTTCTTC. As protein: CASSGTSGSISYNEQFF.

J is TRBJ1-2 and V is TRBV7-8; D is ambiguous. Germline assignment: CDR1 SGHVS and CDR2 FQNEAQ. Trimming took off 0 bases at V and 14 bases at J, with 19 bases between the two ends. The CDR3 covers 14 residues. CDR3 region: CASSLAGRTNLGTF. As DNA, the CDR3 is TGTGCCAGCAGCTTAGCTGGACGTACTAACCTCGGGACCTTC.

The chain carries TRBV18 and TRBJ2-2; D is ambiguous. Trimming took 5 bases from V and 0 from J, leaving 4 bases between them. CDR1 is KGHSH, CDR2 LQKENI, per germline. The CDR3 extends over 13 amino acids. The CDR3: CASSKPNTGELFF. For the CDR3, the DNA is TGTGCCAGCTCAAAGCCGAACACCGGGGAGCTGTTTTTT. Supplemented by reference TRBV18 and TRBJ2-2, the full variable domain reads NAGVMQNPRHLVRRRGQEARLRCSPMKGHSHVYWYRQLPEEGLKFMVYLQKENIIDESGMPKERFSAEFPKEGPSILRIQQVVRGDSAAYFCASSKPNTGELFFGEGSRLTVL.

This rearrangement joins TRBV6-5 to TRBJ2-7; the D is unclear. The ends were cut back, 6 bases at V and 3 bases at J, with 18 bases in the middle. This CDR3 comprises 15 residues. Germline values: CDR1 MNHEY, CDR2 SVGAGI. The CDR3 DNA follows: TGTGCCAGCAGCGTCATGAAGATGGAAGGCTACGAGCAGTACTTC. Amino acids: CASSVMKMEGYEQYF.

The table lists this clone with a few counts. The V call is TRBV27, the J call TRBJ2-7; maybe TRBD2 (6 bases). V was pared by 6 bases and J by 4 bases, with 16 bases between. Germline CDR1 reads MNHEY; CDR2 reads SMNVEV (reference sequence). This CDR3 has 14 residues. DNA of the CDR3: TGTGCCAGCAGGCGGGCGGGTGGAGGGTACGAGCAGTACTTC. Translating gives CASRRAGGGYEQYF.

The chain carries TRBV19 and TRBJ2-7; 10 bases are shared with TRBD2. V trimming: 4 bases; J trimming: 0 bases; junction bases outside the gene matches: 12. This CDR3 is 18 amino acids long. Germline loops: CDR1 LNHDA, CDR2 SQIVND (reference sequence). The CDR3 protein is CASSRAGTSVLSSYEQYF. DNA for the CDR3: TGTGCCAGTAGTAGGGCAGGGACTAGCGTTCTCTCCTCCTACGAGCAGTACTTC.

The rearrangement links TRBV29-1 to TRBJ2-1; no definite D call. The germline V gene encodes CDR1 SQVTM and CDR2 ANQGSEA. CDR3 length: 14 residues. Trimming cost V 2 bases and J 0 bases, with 8 bases left between them. The CDR3 is CSVEPHSSYNEQFF. CDR3 nucleotide sequence: TGCAGCGTTGAACCGCATAGCTCCTACAATGAGCAGTTCTTC.

The chain combines TRBV18 with TRBJ2-7; D gene ambiguous. V lost 4 bases to trimming and J lost 6 bases, with 16 bases between them. The CDR3 has 14 amino acids. Germline CDR1 reads KGHSH; CDR2 reads LQKENI. CDR3 sequence: CASSLDRFLGEQYF. Written as DNA, the CDR3 is TGTGCCAGCTCACTTGATAGGTTTCTGGGCGAGCAGTACTTC.

The DNA of the CDR3 is TGTGCCAGCAGCACCGCCCCAGGGCGGGAAGAGACCCAGTACTTC. Its protein product is CASSTAPGREETQYF. V and J are TRBV7-2 and TRBJ2-5, with D perhaps given as TRBD1 or TRBD2 (5 bases each). The germline gives CDR1 SGHTA, CDR2 FQGNSA. V was pared by 5 bases and J by 3 bases, with 16 bases between. The CDR3 loop spans 15 amino acids. The full variable domain, completed using reference TRBV7-2 and TRBJ2-5, is GAGVSQSPSNKVTEKGKDVELRCDPISGHTALYWYRQSLGQGLEFLIYFQGNSAPDKSGLPSDRFSAERTGGSVSTLTIQRTQQEDSAVYLCASSTAPGREETQYFGPGTRLLVL.